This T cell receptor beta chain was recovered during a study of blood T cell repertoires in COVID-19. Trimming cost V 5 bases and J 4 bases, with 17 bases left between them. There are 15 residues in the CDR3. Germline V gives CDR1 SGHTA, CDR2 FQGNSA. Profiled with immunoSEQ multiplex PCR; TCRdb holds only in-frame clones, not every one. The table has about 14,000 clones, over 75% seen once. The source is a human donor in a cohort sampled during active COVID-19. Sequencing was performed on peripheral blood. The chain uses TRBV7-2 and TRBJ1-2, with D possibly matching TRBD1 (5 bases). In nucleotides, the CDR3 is TGTGCCAGCAGCATCTCCAGAGACAGCCTCTATGGCTACACCTTC. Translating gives CASSISRDSLYGYTF.